This TCR beta chain was obtained from a study of human T cells and chemical hapten exposure. TCRdb redid the calling of the RACE reads with MiXCR, one entry per CDR3 protein. The sample has about 120,000 distinct CDR3 sequences, about 11% seen once. Regarding time point: patch test 3, about 24 weeks after DPC sensitization. Specified treatment: therapeutic diphenylcyclopropenone sensitization with weekly scalp DPC. CDR3 length: 15 residues. Trimming removed 2 bases from V and 6 bases from J, with 16 bases in between. Germline loops: CDR1 SGHVS, CDR2 FQNEAQ. The chain links TRBV7-8 to TRBJ1-2; D uncertain. Here the sequenced sample was whole blood, taken in connection with sensitization to the hapten diphenylcyclopropenone (DPC). The TCR comes from a woman aged 50 to 60 with alopecia areata. Some clones in this sample may be carry-over from other donors' samples. CDR3 sequence (DNA): TGTGCCAGCAGCTTATCTATGAAGGGCTCGGATGGCTACACCTTC. This translates into CASSLSMKGSDGYTF.